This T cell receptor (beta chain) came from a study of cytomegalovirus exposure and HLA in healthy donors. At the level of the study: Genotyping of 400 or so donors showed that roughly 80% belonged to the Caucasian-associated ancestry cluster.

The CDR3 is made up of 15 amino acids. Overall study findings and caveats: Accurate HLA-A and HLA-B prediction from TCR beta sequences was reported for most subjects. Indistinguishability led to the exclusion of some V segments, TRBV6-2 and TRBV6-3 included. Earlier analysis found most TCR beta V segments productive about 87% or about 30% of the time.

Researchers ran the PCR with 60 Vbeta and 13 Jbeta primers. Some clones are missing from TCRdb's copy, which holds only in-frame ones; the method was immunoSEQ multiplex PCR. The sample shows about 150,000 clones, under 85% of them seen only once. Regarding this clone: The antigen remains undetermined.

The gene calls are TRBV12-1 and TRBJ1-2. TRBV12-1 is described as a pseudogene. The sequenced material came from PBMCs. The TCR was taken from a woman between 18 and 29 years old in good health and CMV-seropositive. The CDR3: CASTRRGMSWYGYTF. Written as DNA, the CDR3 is TGTGCCAGCACCCGGCGAGGGATGAGTTGGTATGGCTACACCTTC.